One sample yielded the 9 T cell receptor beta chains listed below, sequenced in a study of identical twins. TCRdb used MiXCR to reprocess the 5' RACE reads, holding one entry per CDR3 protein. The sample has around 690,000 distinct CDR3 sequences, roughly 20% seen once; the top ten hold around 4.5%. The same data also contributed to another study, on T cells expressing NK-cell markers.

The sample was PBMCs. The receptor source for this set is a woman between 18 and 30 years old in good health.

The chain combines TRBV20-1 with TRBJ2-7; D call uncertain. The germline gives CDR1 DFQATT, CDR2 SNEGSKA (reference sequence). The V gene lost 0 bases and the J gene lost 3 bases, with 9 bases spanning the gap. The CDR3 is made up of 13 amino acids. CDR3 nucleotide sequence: TGCAGTGCTAGAGAGGTAGTCCTCTACGAGCAGTACTTC. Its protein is CSAREVVLYEQYF.

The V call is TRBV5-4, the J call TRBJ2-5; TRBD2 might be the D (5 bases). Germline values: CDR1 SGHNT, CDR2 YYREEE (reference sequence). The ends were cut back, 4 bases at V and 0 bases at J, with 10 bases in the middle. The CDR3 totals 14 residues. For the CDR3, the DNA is TGTGCCAGCAGCGCGGACTCGTACCAAGAGACCCAGTACTTC. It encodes CASSADSYQETQYF.

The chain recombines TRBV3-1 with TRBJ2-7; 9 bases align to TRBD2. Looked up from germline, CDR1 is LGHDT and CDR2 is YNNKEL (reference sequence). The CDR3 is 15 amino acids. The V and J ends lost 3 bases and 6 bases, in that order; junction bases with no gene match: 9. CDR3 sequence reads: CASSQVSGGVSEQYF. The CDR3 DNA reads TGTGCCAGCAGCCAGGTTAGCGGGGGCGTCTCCGAGCAGTACTTC.

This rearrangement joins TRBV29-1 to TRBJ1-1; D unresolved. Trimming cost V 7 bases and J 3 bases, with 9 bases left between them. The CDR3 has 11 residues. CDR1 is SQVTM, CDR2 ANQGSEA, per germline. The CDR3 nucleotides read TGCAGCGCAAACCGGGACACTGAAGCTTTCTTT. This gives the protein CSANRDTEAFF.

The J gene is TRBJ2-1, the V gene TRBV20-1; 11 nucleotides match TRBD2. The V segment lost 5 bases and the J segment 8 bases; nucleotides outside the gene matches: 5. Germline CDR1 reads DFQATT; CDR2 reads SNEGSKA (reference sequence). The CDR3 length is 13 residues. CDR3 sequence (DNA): TGCAGTGCTTGTAGCGGGGGGGCCGATGAGCAGTTCTTC. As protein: CSACSGGADEQFF.

CDR3 amino acids: CASSPEGLAEAFF. CDR3 DNA: TGTGCCAGCAGTCCTGAGGGTTTGGCTGAAGCTTTCTTT. This chain connects TRBV2 to TRBJ1-1; no definite D call. The CDR3 runs 13 residues. The germline gives CDR1 SNHLY, CDR2 FYNNEI. The germline V and J ends were trimmed by 5 bases and 6 bases, with 13 bases remaining between them.

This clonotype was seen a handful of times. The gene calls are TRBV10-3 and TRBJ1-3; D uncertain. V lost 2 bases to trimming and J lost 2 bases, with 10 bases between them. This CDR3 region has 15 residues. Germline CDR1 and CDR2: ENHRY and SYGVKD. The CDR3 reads CAISEGKETGNTIYF. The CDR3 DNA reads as TGTGCCATCAGTGAGGGGAAGGAAACTGGAAACACCATATATTTT.

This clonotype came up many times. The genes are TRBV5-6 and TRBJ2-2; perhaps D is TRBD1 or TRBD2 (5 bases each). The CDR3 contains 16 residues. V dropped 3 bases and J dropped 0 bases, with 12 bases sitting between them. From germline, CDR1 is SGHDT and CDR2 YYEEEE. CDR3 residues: CASSSGTGTNTGELFF. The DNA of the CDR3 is TGTGCCAGCAGCTCCGGGACCGGCACGAACACCGGGGAGCTGTTTTTT.

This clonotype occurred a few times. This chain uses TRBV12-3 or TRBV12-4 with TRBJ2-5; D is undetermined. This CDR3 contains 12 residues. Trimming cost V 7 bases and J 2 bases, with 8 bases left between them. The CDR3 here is CASMGIQETQYF. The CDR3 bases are TGTGCCAGCATGGGAATTCAAGAGACCCAGTACTTC.